This T cell receptor (beta chain) was sequenced for a study of blood T cell repertoires in COVID-19. CDR3 length equals 13 residues. The germline V gene has CDR1 LNHDA and CDR2 SQIVND (reference sequence). The ends lost 10 bases at V and 7 bases at J; junction bases unmatched: 9. The protocol was immunoSEQ multiplex PCR, while the TCRdb copy is restricted to in-frame clones and leaves out a portion. The sample has tens of thousands of clones, roughly 90% seen once. The receptor was isolated from a man at least 80 years old with acute or convalescent COVID-19. The chain employs TRBV19 and TRBJ2-7, with TRBD1 matching over 11 bases. The sequencing sample was made of peripheral blood. The CDR3 DNA sequence: TGTGCCACTGTCGGGACAGGGGGGTATGAGCAGTACTTC. Encoded protein: CATVGTGGYEQYF.